Presented here are 12 T cell receptor beta chains from one specimen sequenced in a study of T cell repertoires in ileal Crohn's disease. Repertoires were generated with immunoSEQ multiplex PCR, while TCRdb's copy carries only in-frame clones and drops some. The sample has 15,000 or so clones, about 86% seen once; the top ten hold about 6%. Sequenced material: ileal tissue. Receptor source: an adult with Crohn's disease.

This chain connects TRBV19 to TRBJ2-6, with no clear D. V gave up 2 bases and J gave up 3 bases, with 11 bases separating them. Germline-derived CDR1 and CDR2 are LNHDA and SQIVND (reference sequence). This CDR3 contains 16 residues. The CDR3 DNA sequence: TGTGCCAGTAGTATAAACGGCGGCAGTGGGGCCAACGTCCTGACTTTC. Encoded protein: CASSINGGSGANVLTF.

This clone has only one observation. The J gene is TRBJ2-7, the V gene TRBV6-6; 10 positions agree with TRBD1. The germline V gene encodes CDR1 MNHNY and CDR2 SVGAGI (reference sequence). After removal of 10 bases from V and 3 bases from J, the junction contained 6 bases not matched to a gene. The CDR3 has 13 residues. The CDR3 bases are TGTGCCACCAACCGGGACAGGGGCTACGAGCAGTACTTC. It yields the protein CATNRDRGYEQYF.

The chain combines TRBV7-4 with TRBJ2-1; tentative D call: TRBD2 (6 bases). V was shortened by 4 bases and J by 8 bases, with 18 bases between the two germline ends. Per the germline V gene, CDR1 is SGHVT and CDR2 is SQSDAQ. The CDR3 has 15 residues. The CDR3 loop reads CASSSPSREKYEQFF. Here the CDR3 DNA reads TGTGCCAGCAGCTCCCCCTCTCGGGAGAAGTATGAGCAGTTCTTC.

This chain joins TRBV7-6 and TRBJ1-1; 8 bases are shared with TRBD1. The junction had 3 bases not matched to a gene; V was cut back by 6 bases and J by 3 bases. The germline CDR1 and CDR2 sequences are SGHVS and FNYEAQ. The CDR3 extends over 13 amino acids. The CDR3: CASSTQGDTEAFF. CDR3 DNA sequence: TGTGCCAGCAGTACACAGGGGGACACTGAAGCTTTCTTT.

The rearrangement links TRBV4-1 to TRBJ1-3, with D unresolved. V was cut by 1 base and J by 4 bases, with 17 bases left in between. The CDR3 spans 17 residues. The germline CDR1 and CDR2 sequences are MGHRA and YSYEKL. The DNA for the CDR3 is TGCGCCAGCAGCCAAGGCGGGCAGGCGTCTTTAGGAAACACCATATATTTT. It translates to CASSQGGQASLGNTIYF.

This chain uses TRBV5-1 with TRBJ2-7, with D possibly matching TRBD1 (6 bases). Trimming removed 0 bases from V and 2 bases from J, with 9 bases in between. The CDR3 extends over 14 amino acids. The germline gives CDR1 SGHRS, CDR2 YFSETQ. The CDR3 protein is CASSLGGLTYEQYF. Here the CDR3 DNA reads TGCGCCAGCAGCTTGGGGGGGCTCACCTACGAGCAGTACTTC.

For this clone: Other DNA sequences in the same sample also yield this CDR3. This sequence joins TRBV7-3 and TRBJ2-1; TRBD2 matches 11 bases. The junction had 4 bases not matched to a gene; V was cut back by 5 bases and J by 4 bases. Germline CDR1 and CDR2: SGHTA and FQGTGA. The CDR3 has 15 residues. The CDR3 protein is CASSVGLAEYNEQFF. CDR3 in DNA: TGTGCCAGCAGCGTGGGACTAGCGGAATACAATGAGCAGTTCTTC.

This clone occurred once. The chain recombines TRBV5-1 with TRBJ2-5; a possible D gene is TRBD2 (5 bases). CDR3 length equals 13 residues. The germline V gene encodes CDR1 SGHRS and CDR2 YFSETQ. Trimming took 2 bases from V and 5 from J, leaving 10 bases between them. The CDR3 nucleotides read TGCGCCAGCAGCTTTGAACAGCGGGAGACCCAGTACTTC. This codes for CASSFEQRETQYF.

The chain links TRBV5-1 to TRBJ2-5; tentative D call: TRBD1 (5 bases). The CDR3 runs 14 residues. Per germline, CDR1 SGHRS and CDR2 YFSETQ. V was shortened by 4 bases and J by 2 bases, with 12 bases between the two germline ends. The CDR3: CASSKVAGQETQYF. In nucleotides, the CDR3 is TGCGCCAGCAGCAAAGTGGCAGGGCAAGAGACCCAGTACTTC.

This chain joins TRBV28 and TRBJ2-7, with a tentative D call TRBD2 (5 bases). This CDR3 contains 16 residues. Germline assignment: CDR1 MDHEN and CDR2 SYDVKM. V lost 7 bases, J lost 1 base, and 20 bases lay in between. The CDR3 spells CASTPQGSYTSYEQYF. In DNA, the CDR3 is TGTGCCAGCACTCCCCAAGGGAGCTACACATCCTACGAGCAGTACTTC.

The chain links TRBV10-3 to TRBJ2-7; D may be TRBD2 (5 bases). This CDR3 has 15 amino acids. V gave up 5 bases and J gave up 1 base, with 15 bases separating them. Germline CDR1 and CDR2: ENHRY and SYGVKD. CDR3 residues: CAISPAGAYSYEQYF. The CDR3 nucleotides read TGTGCCATCAGTCCCGCGGGCGCATATTCCTACGAGCAGTACTTC.

The J gene is TRBJ2-7, the V gene TRBV6-5; TRBD1 is a possible D gene (7 bases). The CDR3 consists of 16 residues. V lost 2 bases and J lost 1, with 15 bases in between. CDR1 and CDR2 from the germline V gene are MNHEY and SVGAGI. CDR3: CASSYVRTGGSYEQYF. For the CDR3, the DNA is TGTGCCAGCAGTTACGTTAGGACAGGAGGGTCCTACGAGCAGTACTTC.